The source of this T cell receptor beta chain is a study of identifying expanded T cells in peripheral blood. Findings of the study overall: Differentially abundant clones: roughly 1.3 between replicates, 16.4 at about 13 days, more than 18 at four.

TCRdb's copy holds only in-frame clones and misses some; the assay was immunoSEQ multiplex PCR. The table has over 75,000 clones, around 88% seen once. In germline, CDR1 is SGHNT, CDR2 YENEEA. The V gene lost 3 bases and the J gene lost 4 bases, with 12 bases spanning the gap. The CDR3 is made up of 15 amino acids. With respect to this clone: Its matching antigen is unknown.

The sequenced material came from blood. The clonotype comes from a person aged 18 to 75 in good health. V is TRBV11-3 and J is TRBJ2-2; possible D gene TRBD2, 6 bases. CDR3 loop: CASSFSGVITGELFF. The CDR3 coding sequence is TGTGCCAGCAGCTTTTCGGGGGTGATCACCGGGGAGCTGTTTTTT.